Below, 5 T cell receptor beta chains from the same sample are listed, as sequenced in a study of blood T cell repertoires in COVID-19. Measured with immunoSEQ multiplex PCR; TCRdb has only the in-frame clones, and not every one. The table lists roughly 99,000 clones, 75% to 95% of them singletons, with 1% to 1.5% in the top ten. The sample taken for sequencing was peripheral blood. The origin of the receptors is a woman aged 30 to 39 with acute or convalescent COVID-19.

The chain uses TRBV18 and TRBJ2-7; a weak D match, TRBD1 (5 bases). Trimming pared 0 bases from V and 3 bases from J, leaving 21 bases between. Germline loops: CDR1 KGHSH, CDR2 LQKENI. The CDR3 has 18 amino acids. The CDR3 nucleotides are TGTGCCAGCTCACCACCTCTGGTAGAACGGACAAAATTCTACGAGCAGTACTTC. Amino acids: CASSPPLVERTKFYEQYF.

The chain's CDR3 is CATRSLEGAYEQYF. The DNA for the CDR3 is TGTGCCACCCGGTCCCTTGAGGGGGCCTACGAGCAGTACTTC. The chain carries TRBV7-2 and TRBJ2-7, with TRBD1 as a possible D gene (6 bases). CDR3 size: 14 residues. Germline V lookup: CDR1 SGHTA, CDR2 FQGNSA. The germline V and J ends were trimmed by 10 bases and 2 bases, with 18 bases remaining between them.

The chain joins TRBV20-1 to TRBJ1-5; D might be TRBD1 (5 bases). The CDR3 is made up of 13 amino acids. The V end was cut by 3 bases, the J end by 4 bases, with 10 bases between. In germline, CDR1 is DFQATT, CDR2 SNEGSKA (reference sequence). CDR3 sequence reads: CSASRRGNQPQHF. CDR3 in DNA: TGCAGTGCTAGTCGGAGGGGAAATCAGCCCCAGCATTTT.

The chain couples TRBV28 to TRBJ1-2; a possible D gene is TRBD1 (5 bases). The CDR3 totals 14 residues. Germline CDR1 MDHEN, CDR2 SYDVKM. Trimming pared 6 bases from V and 8 bases from J, leaving 19 bases between. This CDR3 reads CASSDGAGTAGYTF. In DNA, the CDR3 is TGTGCCAGCAGCGATGGCGCGGGGACGGCGGGCTACACCTTC.

The rearrangement links TRBV12-3 or TRBV12-4 to TRBJ1-1; possibly TRBD1 for D (5 bases). Trimming took 3 bases from V and 1 from J, leaving 6 bases between them. CDR3 size: 13 residues. This CDR3 is CASSFGANTEAFF. The CDR3 DNA follows: TGTGCCAGCAGTTTTGGGGCGAACACTGAAGCTTTCTTT.